This entry describes one TCR beta chain. TCRdb ran MiXCR on the 5' RACE reads and lists one entry per CDR3 protein. The sample carries 75,000 to 100,000 distinct CDR3 sequences, 13% to 15% recorded once. The CDR3 loop spans 16 amino acids. Germline V lookup: CDR1 LGHNA, CDR2 YSLEER. Trimming removed 3 bases at V and 1 base at J, with 15 bases between. This specimen comes from a study of early T cells in non-severe SARS-CoV-2 infection. The sequence derives from an adult who was a healthcare worker with PCR-confirmed SARS-CoV-2 infection or an uninfected control (not recorded which). The sample consisted of whole blood. This sequence joins TRBV4-3 and TRBJ1-2, with D possibly TRBD1 on 6 matching bases. CDR3 DNA sequence: TGCGCCAGCAGCCATCAGGCGGGGGCCTTTAACTATGGCTACACCTTC. Its translation is CASSHQAGAFNYGYTF.